This T cell receptor beta chain was recorded in a study of T cell changes during pregnancy in multiple sclerosis. TCRdb's copy holds only in-frame clones and misses some; the assay was immunoSEQ multiplex PCR. The sample records over 70,000 clones, roughly 90% being singletons. This CDR3 region has 18 residues. This rearrangement joins TRBV12-2 to TRBJ2-1; TRBD2, the table's D call, lacks a check against the DNA. TRBV12-2 is a listed pseudogene. The sequence derives from a female donor in good health, enrolled as a control in a pregnancy study. This sample comprised peripheral blood, obtained in the first trimester of pregnancy. CDR3 in amino acids: CASRSSCRGRAPYNEQFF. DNA of the CDR3: TGTGCAAGTCGTTCGTCATGTCGCGGGAGGGCACCTTACAATGAGCAGTTCTTC.